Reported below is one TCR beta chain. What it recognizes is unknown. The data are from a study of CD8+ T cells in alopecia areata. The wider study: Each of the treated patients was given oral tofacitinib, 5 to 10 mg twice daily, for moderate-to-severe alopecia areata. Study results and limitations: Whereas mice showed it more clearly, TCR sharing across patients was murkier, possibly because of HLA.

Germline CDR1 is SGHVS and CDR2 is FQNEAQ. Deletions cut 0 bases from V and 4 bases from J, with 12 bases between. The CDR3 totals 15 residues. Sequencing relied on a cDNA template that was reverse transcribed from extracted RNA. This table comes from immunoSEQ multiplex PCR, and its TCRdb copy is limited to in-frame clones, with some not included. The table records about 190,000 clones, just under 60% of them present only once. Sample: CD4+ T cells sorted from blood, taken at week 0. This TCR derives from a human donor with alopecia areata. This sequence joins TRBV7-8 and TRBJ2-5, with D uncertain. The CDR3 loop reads CASSLAPGGGETQYF. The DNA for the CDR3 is TGTGCCAGCAGCTTAGCTCCTGGTGGCGGAGAGACCCAGTACTTC.